The rows below give T cell receptor beta chains drawn from one sample of a study of blood T cell repertoires in COVID-19. TCRdb keeps only in-frame clones here, not all; method: immunoSEQ multiplex PCR. The data show some 62,000 clones, with roughly three quarters seen just once and roughly 22% held by the top ten. Sequenced material: peripheral blood. The receptor set was obtained from a woman aged 80 or over with active or convalescent COVID-19. CDR3s include the opening cysteine and the closing phenylalanine or tryptophan. D genes are given only for firm matches. Size is stated for part of the rows, as once, few or many counts, or as a class when the clone is expanded.

j_gene: TRBJ1-1
d_gene: .
v_gene: TRBV19
abundance: .
CDR3aa: CASLSGQNTEAFF
CDR3nt: TGTGCCAGTCTGTCCGGACAGAACACTGAAGCTTTCTTT

j_gene: TRBJ1-5
d_gene: TRBD1
v_gene: TRBV11-3
abundance: few
CDR3aa: CASSGTGNNQPQHF
CDR3nt: TGTGCCAGCAGCGGGACAGGGAACAATCAGCCCCAGCATTTT

j_gene: TRBJ1-2
d_gene: TRBD1
v_gene: TRBV9
abundance: .
CDR3aa: CASSVGDRGSPYGYTF
CDR3nt: TGTGCCAGCAGCGTAGGGGACAGGGGGTCTCCCTATGGCTACACCTTC

j_gene: TRBJ2-1
d_gene: TRBD2
v_gene: TRBV7-9
abundance: .
CDR3aa: CASSFTSGAGGTYNEQFF
CDR3nt: TGTGCCAGCAGCTTCACCAGCGGCGCGGGGGGGACTTACAATGAGCAGTTCTTC

j_gene: TRBJ1-2
d_gene: .
v_gene: TRBV5-1
abundance: .
CDR3aa: CASSVKTEFYGYTF
CDR3nt: TGCGCCAGCAGCGTAAAGACAGAATTCTATGGCTACACCTTC

j_gene: TRBJ2-2
d_gene: .
v_gene: TRBV9
abundance: .
CDR3aa: CASSASGTYTGELFF
CDR3nt: TGTGCCAGCAGCGCCTCCGGGACTTACACCGGGGAGCTGTTTTTT

j_gene: TRBJ1-5
d_gene: .
v_gene: TRBV28
abundance: .
CDR3aa: CAASTGQPQPQHF
CDR3nt: TGTGCCGCCTCCACCGGACAGCCCCAGCCCCAGCATTTT

j_gene: TRBJ2-5
d_gene: TRBD2
v_gene: TRBV9
abundance: .
CDR3aa: CASSVGLGGGTQETQYF
CDR3nt: TGTGCCAGCAGCGTAGGCCTAGGCGGGGGGACGCAAGAGACCCAGTACTTC

j_gene: TRBJ2-1
d_gene: TRBD1
v_gene: TRBV30
abundance: .
CDR3aa: CAWSRDRVYNEQFF
CDR3nt: TGTGCCTGGAGCCGGGACAGGGTCTACAATGAGCAGTTCTTC

j_gene: TRBJ2-7
d_gene: .
v_gene: TRBV11-2
abundance: few
CDR3aa: CASSSQGPGEQYF
CDR3nt: TGTGCCAGCAGCTCACAGGGTCCCGGCGAGCAGTACTTC

j_gene: TRBJ2-1
d_gene: TRBD2
v_gene: TRBV6-1
abundance: .
CDR3aa: CASDGGGYNEQFF
CDR3nt: TGTGCCAGCGATGGGGGGGGATACAATGAGCAGTTCTTC

j_gene: TRBJ1-1
d_gene: .
v_gene: TRBV19
abundance: .
CDR3aa: CASKPGAAGGDTEAFF
CDR3nt: TGTGCCAGTAAGCCTGGGGCAGCGGGAGGGGACACTGAAGCTTTCTTT

j_gene: TRBJ1-4
d_gene: .
v_gene: TRBV20-1
abundance: .
CDR3aa: CSAPAREKLFF
CDR3nt: TGCAGTGCCCCTGCGCGTGAAAAACTGTTTTTT

j_gene: TRBJ1-2
d_gene: .
v_gene: TRBV5-4
abundance: .
CDR3aa: CASSQTLVHYGYTF
CDR3nt: TGTGCCAGCAGCCAAACACTAGTTCACTATGGCTACACCTTC

j_gene: TRBJ1-1
d_gene: .
v_gene: TRBV12-3/TRBV12-4
abundance: .
CDR3aa: CASSQQLGTEAFF
CDR3nt: TGTGCCAGCAGCCAACAGCTGGGCACTGAAGCTTTCTTT

j_gene: TRBJ2-3
d_gene: .
v_gene: TRBV9
abundance: .
CDR3aa: CASSSPRDTQYF
CDR3nt: TGTGCCAGCAGCTCCCCGAGGGATACGCAGTATTTT

j_gene: TRBJ1-1
d_gene: .
v_gene: TRBV12-2
abundance: few
CDR3aa: CASRLGDSGGDTEAFF
CDR3nt: TGTGCAAGTCGCTTAGGTGACAGCGGGGGTGACACTGAAGCTTTCTTT

j_gene: TRBJ1-1
d_gene: .
v_gene: TRBV5-8
abundance: .
CDR3aa: CASPGLRMNTEAFF
CDR3nt: TGTGCCAGCCCCGGACTGCGAATGAACACTGAAGCTTTCTTT

j_gene: TRBJ2-3
d_gene: .
v_gene: TRBV12-5
abundance: few
CDR3aa: CASGLMTGTDTQYF
CDR3nt: TGTGCTAGTGGTTTGATGACAGGCACAGATACGCAGTATTTT

j_gene: TRBJ2-1
d_gene: .
v_gene: TRBV4-2
abundance: .
CDR3aa: CASSQDRTSYNEQFF
CDR3nt: TGTGCCAGCAGCCAAGACAGAACCTCCTACAATGAGCAGTTCTTC

j_gene: TRBJ2-3
d_gene: TRBD2
v_gene: TRBV27
abundance: .
CDR3aa: CASSKTSGGARDTQYF
CDR3nt: TGTGCCAGCAGTAAAACTAGCGGGGGGGCTAGAGATACGCAGTATTTT

j_gene: TRBJ2-3
d_gene: TRBD2
v_gene: TRBV7-3
abundance: .
CDR3aa: CASSLASGGTDTQYF
CDR3nt: TGTGCCAGCAGCTTGGCTAGCGGGGGGACAGATACGCAGTATTTT

j_gene: TRBJ2-7
d_gene: .
v_gene: TRBV5-1
abundance: .
CDR3aa: CASNAGSIGEQYF
CDR3nt: TGCGCCAGCAACGCGGGGAGCATAGGCGAGCAGTACTTC

j_gene: TRBJ2-2
d_gene: .
v_gene: TRBV2
abundance: few
CDR3aa: CASSEQGSGELFF
CDR3nt: TGTGCCAGCAGTGAACAAGGGAGCGGGGAGCTGTTTTTT

j_gene: TRBJ2-3
d_gene: .
v_gene: TRBV6-1
abundance: .
CDR3aa: CASSEAGGASTDTQYF
CDR3nt: TGTGCCAGCAGTGAAGCTGGGGGGGCGAGCACAGATACGCAGTATTTT

j_gene: TRBJ2-1
d_gene: TRBD2
v_gene: TRBV7-7
abundance: .
CDR3aa: CASSLAASGGNEQFF
CDR3nt: TGTGCCAGCAGCTTGGCGGCTAGCGGGGGCAATGAGCAGTTCTTC

j_gene: TRBJ1-2
d_gene: .
v_gene: TRBV11-3
abundance: .
CDR3aa: CASSLGGDYGYTF
CDR3nt: TGTGCCAGCAGCTTAGGTGGAGACTATGGCTACACCTTC

j_gene: TRBJ2-7
d_gene: TRBD1
v_gene: TRBV5-1
abundance: .
CDR3aa: CASTDAIGGPSYEQYF
CDR3nt: TGCGCCAGCACCGATGCTATAGGGGGCCCTTCCTACGAGCAGTACTTC

j_gene: TRBJ2-5
d_gene: .
v_gene: TRBV21-1
abundance: .
CDR3aa: CASSGKGSRSETQYF
CDR3nt: TGTGCCAGCAGCGGCAAAGGGAGTCGCTCAGAGACCCAGTACTTC

j_gene: TRBJ2-1
d_gene: TRBD2
v_gene: TRBV10-1
abundance: .
CDR3aa: CASSEDGLDEQFF
CDR3nt: TGCGCCAGCAGTGAGGACGGACTAGATGAGCAGTTCTTC

j_gene: TRBJ1-2
d_gene: TRBD1
v_gene: TRBV15
abundance: .
CDR3aa: CATSKDRGTHYGYTF
CDR3nt: TGTGCCACCAGCAAGGACAGGGGGACCCATTATGGCTACACCTTC

j_gene: TRBJ1-5
d_gene: .
v_gene: TRBV19
abundance: .
CDR3aa: CASSVRGSSSNQPQHF
CDR3nt: TGTGCCAGTAGTGTACGGGGATCTTCTAGCAATCAGCCCCAGCATTTT

j_gene: TRBJ1-1
d_gene: .
v_gene: TRBV11-2
abundance: .
CDR3aa: CASTDDRLNTEAFF
CDR3nt: TGTGCCAGCACCGATGACAGACTGAACACTGAAGCTTTCTTT

j_gene: TRBJ1-2
d_gene: .
v_gene: TRBV4-1
abundance: once
CDR3aa: CASSQDAGVWDGYTF
CDR3nt: TGCGCCAGCAGCCAAGATGCGGGGGTATGGGATGGCTACACCTTC

j_gene: TRBJ1-4
d_gene: .
v_gene: TRBV25-1
abundance: .
CDR3aa: CASTQTGGVREKLFF
CDR3nt: TGTGCCAGCACACAGACCGGAGGGGTGCGAGAAAAACTGTTTTTT

j_gene: TRBJ1-1
d_gene: .
v_gene: TRBV18
abundance: .
CDR3aa: CASSDNKNTEAFF
CDR3nt: TGTGCCAGCTCAGACAATAAGAACACTGAAGCTTTCTTT

j_gene: TRBJ1-2
d_gene: TRBD1
v_gene: TRBV6-5
abundance: .
CDR3aa: CASSQQGANYGYTF
CDR3nt: TGTGCCAGCAGCCAACAGGGGGCTAACTATGGCTACACCTTC

j_gene: TRBJ1-1
d_gene: .
v_gene: TRBV3-1/TRBV3-2
abundance: .
CDR3aa: CASSFQRSRSLHDSTEAFF
CDR3nt: TGTGCCAGCAGCTTCCAACGCTCCCGCTCCCTCCACGACAGCACTGAAGCTTTCTTT

j_gene: TRBJ1-1
d_gene: .
v_gene: TRBV14
abundance: .
CDR3aa: CASSQEGGYGTEAFF
CDR3nt: TGTGCCAGCAGCCAAGAAGGGGGATATGGGACTGAAGCTTTCTTT

j_gene: TRBJ2-7
d_gene: TRBD1
v_gene: TRBV5-1
abundance: .
CDR3aa: CASSLTGQVYEQYF
CDR3nt: TGCGCCAGCAGCTTGACGGGACAGGTGTACGAGCAGTACTTC

j_gene: TRBJ2-5
d_gene: TRBD2
v_gene: TRBV9
abundance: .
CDR3aa: CASSPGASGGASQETQYF
CDR3nt: TGTGCCAGCAGCCCTGGGGCTAGCGGGGGGGCCTCCCAAGAGACCCAGTACTTC

j_gene: TRBJ1-4
d_gene: TRBD1
v_gene: TRBV9
abundance: .
CDR3aa: CASSVDTGGGEKLFF
CDR3nt: TGTGCCAGCAGCGTAGATACAGGGGGAGGGGAAAAACTGTTTTTT

j_gene: TRBJ2-3
d_gene: TRBD2
v_gene: TRBV30
abundance: .
CDR3aa: CAWRPTSGGAADTQYF
CDR3nt: TGTGCCTGGAGACCCACTAGCGGGGGGGCGGCAGATACGCAGTATTTT

j_gene: TRBJ1-5
d_gene: TRBD1
v_gene: TRBV18
abundance: .
CDR3aa: CASSPRVRGPVVSNQPQHF
CDR3nt: TGTGCCAGCTCACCACGCGTCAGGGGGCCAGTAGTTAGCAATCAGCCCCAGCATTTT

j_gene: TRBJ2-1
d_gene: TRBD2
v_gene: TRBV7-3
abundance: .
CDR3aa: CASSPRLADEQFF
CDR3nt: TGTGCCAGCAGCCCAAGACTAGCCGATGAGCAGTTCTTC

j_gene: TRBJ2-5
d_gene: TRBD2
v_gene: TRBV19
abundance: many
CDR3aa: CASSMTSGGLETQYF
CDR3nt: TGTGCCAGTAGTATGACTAGCGGGGGGCTAGAGACCCAGTACTTC

j_gene: TRBJ1-2
d_gene: .
v_gene: TRBV20-1
abundance: .
CDR3aa: CSASNGPSYGYTF
CDR3nt: TGCAGTGCTAGTAATGGCCCCAGCTATGGCTACACCTTC